Below are 32 T cell receptor beta chains sequenced from a single sample in a study of blood T cells in healthy people across ages. It was with a sample-barcoded 5' primer and a J-beta primer mix that a second PCR of roughly 7 to 12 cycles was run. MiXCR was run by TCRdb on the 5' RACE reads, yielding one entry per CDR3 protein. The table has about 640,000 distinct CDR3 sequences, approximately 50% seen once. The sequenced material came from blood. The receptors originated from a man in his fifties or sixties in good health.

This clonotype was found a few times. CDR3 sequence reads: CASSASVTGGGLNEQFF. The CDR3 DNA is TGTGCCAGCAGCGCCAGCGTGACAGGGGGAGGCCTCAATGAGCAGTTCTTC. The chain has TRBV11-2 and TRBJ2-1, with TRBD1 matching over 9 bases. The CDR3 extends over 17 amino acids. Germline CDR1 SGHAT, CDR2 FQNNGV. The V gene end was trimmed by 5 bases and the J gene end by 6 bases; junction bases not matched to a gene: 14.

There are a few counts of this clonotype. The J gene is TRBJ1-2, the V gene TRBV3-1; the match to TRBD1 covers 9 bases. The CDR3 is made up of 11 amino acids. V was clipped by 8 bases and J by 10 bases; unmatched bases: 5. The germline V gene has CDR1 LGHDT and CDR2 YNNKEL (reference sequence). The CDR3 DNA reads as TGTGCCAGCGGGGACAGGGATCTCTACACCTTC. This codes for CASGDRDLYTF.

A few counts support this clonotype. This chain links TRBV15 with TRBJ2-2, with D possibly TRBD1 on 7 matching bases. Germline-derived CDR1 and CDR2 are LNHNV and YYDKDF (reference sequence). V was shortened by 8 bases and J by 2 bases, with 18 bases between the two germline ends. CDR3 length equals 16 residues. CDR3 coding DNA: TGTGCCACCCGGGGGCCAGGACAGGTTAACACCGGGGAGCTGTTTTTT. Amino acids: CATRGPGQVNTGELFF.

The V call is TRBV12-3 or TRBV12-4, the J call TRBJ2-1; D might be TRBD2 (7 bases). V was shortened by 6 bases and J by 4 bases, with 16 bases between the two germline ends. CDR3 length: 15 amino acids. The CDR3 DNA follows: TGTGCCAGCAGCCTTCCGGGGGGCCCATACAATGAGCAGTTCTTC. Its translation is CASSLPGGPYNEQFF.

This chain links TRBV20-1 with TRBJ2-5; 9 nucleotides line up with TRBD2. With V trimmed by 0 bases and J by 5 bases, 7 bases remained unmatched. CDR3 length: 15 residues. CDR1 and CDR2 (germline): DFQATT, SNEGSKA (reference sequence). The CDR3 DNA is TGCAGTGCTAGAGACCCTAGCGGGGCTGTGGAGACCCAGTACTTC. Encoded protein: CSARDPSGAVETQYF.

Comment on this clonotype: At one of its ends the junction is not consistent with the germline gene, which may arise from a read error. This rearrangement joins TRBV6-5 to TRBJ1-1; no reliable D call. The CDR3 has 13 residues. CDR1 and CDR2 from the germline V gene are MNHEY and SVGAGI. The DNA of the CDR3 is TGCGCCAGCAGTTACTCCCTGGGTTATCAAGCTTTCTTT. Protein: CASSYSLGYQAFF.

This clonotype was picked up one time. The V gene is TRBV7-9, the J gene TRBJ1-1; D remains unclear. This CDR3 has 12 amino acids. V was shortened by 7 bases and J by 3 bases, with 9 bases between the two germline ends. The germline V gene encodes CDR1 SEHNR and CDR2 FQNEAQ (reference sequence). CDR3 residues: CASTRLDTEAFF. The CDR3 DNA reads TGTGCCAGCACCCGGCTTGACACTGAAGCTTTCTTT.

CDR3 amino acids: CASSEFGRPPYNEQFF. The CDR3 nucleotides are TGTGCCAGCAGTGAGTTTGGTAGGCCACCCTACAATGAGCAGTTCTTC. V usage is TRBV6-1 and J usage is TRBJ2-1; D call uncertain. The length of the CDR3 is 16 residues. CDR1 is MNHNS, CDR2 SASEGT, per germline. Trimming took off 3 bases at V and 2 bases at J, with 14 bases between the two ends.

The rearrangement links TRBV15 to TRBJ2-6; D is unresolved. V lost 6 bases and J 1 base, leaving 13 bases between the germline ends. Germline CDR1 is LNHNV and CDR2 is YYDKDF (reference sequence). The CDR3 extends over 16 amino acids. The CDR3 coding sequence is TGTGCCACCAGTAGGGATTACACATCTGGGGCCAACGTCCTGACTTTC. Its protein is CATSRDYTSGANVLTF.

A single count supports this clonotype. This chain joins TRBV6-1 and TRBJ2-5; the match to TRBD1 covers 10 bases. This CDR3 region has 15 residues. CDR1 is MNHNS, CDR2 SASEGT, per germline. J was trimmed by 4 bases and V by 2 bases; bases with no gene match: 4. The CDR3 loop is CASSEYGTGAETQYF. In DNA form, the CDR3 reads TGTGCCAGCAGTGAATATGGGACAGGGGCAGAGACCCAGTACTTC.

The gene calls are TRBV5-1 and TRBJ2-5; a weak D match, TRBD2 (5 bases). Trimming took off 2 bases at V and 5 bases at J, with 10 bases between the two ends. Germline loops: CDR1 SGHRS, CDR2 YFSETQ. The CDR3 totals 13 residues. The CDR3 DNA reads as TGCGCCAGCAGCTTTACTAGTTCTGAGACCCAGTACTTC. Translating gives CASSFTSSETQYF.

The chain combines TRBV4-1 with TRBJ1-2; D unclear. Germline-derived CDR1 and CDR2 are MGHRA and YSYEKL. The CDR3 is made up of 15 amino acids. With 1 base removed from V and 1 base from J, the gap between germline ends came to 10 bases. CDR3 bases: TGCGCCAGCAGCCAAGTGGGCGGAAATAACTATGGCTACACCTTC. As protein: CASSQVGGNNYGYTF.

This chain uses TRBV2 with TRBJ2-1, with 9 nucleotides matching TRBD1. The CDR3 covers 14 residues. CDR1 is SNHLY, CDR2 FYNNEI, per germline. V shed 6 bases and J 5 bases; nucleotides not matched to a gene: 5. CDR3 sequence: CASRGQGRDNEQFF. CDR3 in DNA: TGTGCCAGCAGGGGACAGGGAAGGGACAATGAGCAGTTCTTC.

This clonotype was detected only once. V gene TRBV20-1 combines with J gene TRBJ2-5; no clear D. The J call is uncertain, as TRBJ2-1 better fits the DNA end. The CDR3 is 10 residues long. CDR1 is DFQATT and CDR2 is SNEGSKA in the germline V gene (reference sequence). The CDR3 bases are TGCAGTGTAGCATACAATGAGCAGTTCTTC. Translating gives CSVAYNEQFF.

The chain combines TRBV12-3 or TRBV12-4 with TRBJ1-2; tentatively, D is TRBD1 (6 bases). Trimming removed 6 bases from V and 0 bases from J, with 8 bases in between. The CDR3 is 13 residues long. CDR3 DNA: TGTGCCAGCAGCTGGGACACTAACTATGGCTACACCTTC. Its translation is CASSWDTNYGYTF.

This clonotype was recorded a few times. This chain connects TRBV29-1 to TRBJ2-6; the D gene is possibly TRBD1 (5 bases). This CDR3 contains 14 residues. In germline, CDR1 is SQVTM, CDR2 ANQGSEA. Trimming removed 4 bases from V and 0 bases from J, with 7 bases in between. The CDR3 is CSVGGFSGANVLTF. DNA of the CDR3: TGCAGCGTTGGGGGCTTCTCTGGGGCCAACGTCCTGACTTTC.

Regarding this clonotype: This may be a read error, as it is one base from a much larger clone. This chain links TRBV6-2 or TRBV6-3 with TRBJ2-7; D is uncertain. Near its end, the DNA agrees better with TRBJ2-5, so the J call may be wrong. CDR1 is MNHEY, CDR2 SVGEGT, per germline. CDR3 size: 12 residues. This CDR3 is CASSGSQKTQYF. CDR3 nucleotide sequence: TGTGCCAGCAGCGGTTCGCAAAAGACCCAGTACTTC.

The chain combines TRBV5-5 with TRBJ1-2; 8 nucleotides line up with TRBD1. This CDR3 comprises 13 residues. Germline CDR1 and CDR2: SGHKS and YYEKEE (reference sequence). V shed 3 bases and J 9 bases; nucleotides not matched to a gene: 7. For the CDR3, the DNA is TGTGCCAGCAGCTCTGGACAGGGTGAGCGCTACACCTTC. Residues: CASSSGQGERYTF.

The chain joins TRBV19 to TRBJ2-4; the D call may be TRBD1 or TRBD2 (5 bases each). Per germline, CDR1 LNHDA and CDR2 SQIVND (reference sequence). V gave up 9 bases and J gave up 1 base, with 10 bases separating them. The length of the CDR3 is 13 residues. CDR3 in DNA: TGTGCCAGCAGGGACCTGGCCAAAAACATTCAGTACTTC. Translation gives CASRDLAKNIQYF.

This clonotype has more than one count but fewer than ten. The chain employs TRBV12-3 or TRBV12-4 and TRBJ2-1; 8 nucleotides match TRBD1. This CDR3 spans 15 amino acids. With 8 bases clipped from V and 6 bases from J, the junction kept 12 bases outside the gene matches. CDR3 sequence reads: CASLTSTTGGNEQFF. CDR3 nucleotides: TGTGCCAGCTTAACCTCCACTACAGGGGGCAATGAGCAGTTCTTC.

The chain combines TRBV29-1 with TRBJ1-5; D may be TRBD1 (5 bases). CDR3 length: 12 residues. In germline, CDR1 is SQVTM, CDR2 ANQGSEA. Trimming stripped 4 bases from V and 4 bases from J, with 8 bases between. The CDR3 DNA follows: TGCAGCGTTGGGGGGGAGAATCAGCCCCAGCATTTT. The encoded protein is CSVGGENQPQHF.

V and J are TRBV3-1 and TRBJ2-5, with D perhaps matching TRBD1 or TRBD2 (7 bases each). This CDR3 contains 15 residues. Deletions cut 1 base from V and 5 bases from J, with 14 bases between. Germline lookup yields CDR1 LGHDT and CDR2 YNNKEL (reference sequence). The CDR3 here is CASSQGRQGGETQYF. The CDR3 nucleotides read TGTGCCAGCAGCCAAGGTCGCCAGGGGGGGGAGACCCAGTACTTC.

This clonotype was found many times. The chain joins TRBV6-6 to TRBJ1-2; TRBD1 is a possible D gene (5 bases). Between the trimmed V and J ends, which lost 5 bases and 8 bases, there was a span of 12 bases. This CDR3 has 12 amino acids. Germline V gene lookup returns CDR1 MNHNY and CDR2 SVGAGI (reference sequence). The CDR3 DNA follows: TGTGCCAGCAGTCCGGGGGAGGTCGGCTACACCTTC. Translated, it gives CASSPGEVGYTF.

This clonotype was observed a few times. This chain joins TRBV20-1 and TRBJ2-6; tentatively, D is TRBD1 or TRBD2 (5 bases each). V was cut by 0 bases and J by 1 base, with 7 bases left in between. The germline gives CDR1 DFQATT, CDR2 SNEGSKA (reference sequence). The CDR3 extends over 15 amino acids. This CDR3 reads CSARDGGSGANVLTF. CDR3 nucleotide sequence: TGCAGTGCTAGAGATGGGGGTTCTGGGGCCAACGTCCTGACTTTC.

For the CDR3, the DNA is TGTGCCAGCAGTTACAATGAAAAACTGTTTTTT. Amino acid sequence: CASSYNEKLFF. The V call is TRBV7-2, the J call TRBJ1-4; no definite D call. Germline CDR1 and CDR2: SGHTA and FQGNSA. V was trimmed by 6 bases and J by 5 bases, leaving 4 bases between them. The CDR3 has 11 residues.

This clonotype has more than one count but fewer than ten. The chain carries TRBV12-3 or TRBV12-4 and TRBJ2-1; D remains unclear. The CDR3 is made up of 15 amino acids. The germline V and J ends were trimmed by 2 bases and 5 bases, with 13 bases remaining between them. CDR3 bases: TGTGCCAGCAGTTTATTTAATTCCCCAAACAATGAGCAGTTCTTC. Protein: CASSLFNSPNNEQFF.

The genes are TRBV5-1 and TRBJ2-3; 8 bases are a match to TRBD2. Germline V lookup: CDR1 SGHRS, CDR2 YFSETQ. The trim removed 4 bases at V and 6 bases at J, leaving 13 bases unmatched. The CDR3 consists of 16 residues. The CDR3 spells CASSLSWTSIGDTQYF. The CDR3, as DNA: TGCGCCAGCAGCCTTTCCTGGACTAGCATTGGGGATACGCAGTATTTT.

This clonotype came up a few times. CDR3 DNA: TGTGCCAGCAGCTTAGATCAGACTGCGGCGGGGGGCTACACCTTC. The encoded protein is CASSLDQTAAGGYTF. The chain couples TRBV7-2 to TRBJ1-2; D unresolved. V lost 1 base and J 8 bases, leaving 17 bases between the germline ends. In germline, CDR1 is SGHTA, CDR2 FQGNSA. The CDR3 has 15 amino acids.

V usage is TRBV29-1 and J usage is TRBJ2-6; tentatively, D is TRBD1 (6 bases). The CDR3 covers 15 residues. Germline V gene lookup returns CDR1 SQVTM and CDR2 ANQGSEA. Trimming took 0 bases from V and 2 from J, leaving 8 bases between them. In DNA form, the CDR3 reads TGCAGCGTTGAAGAGGCAGGGGCTGGGGCCAACGTCCTGACTTTC. Its protein is CSVEEAGAGANVLTF.

The chain employs TRBV7-2 and TRBJ1-5; D ambiguous. CDR1 is SGHTA and CDR2 is FQGNSA in the germline V gene. Trimming took 7 bases from V and 0 from J, leaving 10 bases between them. The CDR3 loop spans 14 amino acids. The CDR3 nucleotides are TGTGCCAGCACCCTAAAGGGTAGCAATCAGCCCCAGCATTTT. This codes for CASTLKGSNQPQHF.

This clonotype was counted only a few times. CDR3 sequence reads: CASSFGRATNEKLFF. Written as DNA, the CDR3 is TGCGCCAGCAGCTTCGGCAGAGCAACTAATGAAAAACTGTTTTTT. The V and J genes are TRBV5-1 and TRBJ1-4; D uncertain. The CDR3 runs 15 residues. V shed 2 bases and J shed 0 bases, with 8 bases lying between them. Germline loops: CDR1 SGHRS, CDR2 YFSETQ.

This clonotype was counted only a few times. The chain joins TRBV3-1 to TRBJ2-4; TRBD2 agrees at 9 bases. The CDR3 sequence is 16 residues long. V lost 4 bases to trimming and J lost 1 base; unmatched junction nucleotides: 5. The germline gives CDR1 LGHDT, CDR2 YNNKEL (reference sequence). CDR3 residues: CASSPQRGAAKNIQYF. The CDR3 nucleotides read TGTGCCAGCAGCCCCCAGCGGGGGGCGGCCAAAAACATTCAGTACTTC.